A single sample gave rise to the 26 T cell receptor beta chains below, sequenced in a study of OX40 agonist ivuxolimab in advanced cancers. Receptor libraries were prepared by the immunoSEQ multiplex PCR assay. Not all clones reach the TCRdb copy of this immuneACCESS table, which keeps in-frame sequences only. Checked studies attribute under half of the gap to unresolved V genes and leave the rest unexplained. The sample table shows under 20,000 clones, and 65% to 85% are seen once. The top ten clonotypes cover roughly 3.8% of the sample. Sequences were derived from CD4+ or CD8+ T cells sorted from blood, sampled in a trial of the OX40 agonist ivuxolimab. The receptor set was obtained from an adult with an advanced solid tumor such as melanoma, head and neck, liver or kidney cancer.

The rearrangement uses TRBV6-4 and TRBJ1-1; a possible D gene is TRBD1 (5 bases). CDR3 length: 15 amino acids. Germline V CDR1 and CDR2: MRHNA, SNTAGT. V dropped 6 bases and J dropped 4 bases, with 18 bases sitting between them. CDR3 sequence reads: CASRGGDFEITEAFF. CDR3 bases: TGTGCCAGCAGGGGGGGGGATTTTGAAATCACTGAAGCTTTCTTT.

V and J are TRBV9 and TRBJ2-5; D might be TRBD2 (6 bases). V was pared by 0 bases and J by 5 bases, with 14 bases between. The CDR3 sequence is 15 residues long. Per germline, CDR1 SGDLS and CDR2 YYNGEE. Written as DNA, the CDR3 is TGTGCCAGCAGCGTAGTGGGGGGAGCGCGGGAGACCCAGTACTTC. This encodes CASSVVGGARETQYF. The full variable domain, rest sourced from reference TRBV9 and TRBJ2-5, is DSGVTQTPKHLITATGQRVTLRCSPRSGDLSVYWYQQSLDQGLQFLIQYYNGEERAKGNILERFSAQQFPDLHSELNLSSLELGDSALYFCASSVVGGARETQYFGPGTRLLVL.

V and J are TRBV11-3 and TRBJ1-1; D is undetermined. Germline CDR1 is SGHNT and CDR2 is YENEEA. Trimming removed 0 bases from V and 0 bases from J, with 8 bases in between. The CDR3 is 15 residues long. The CDR3 region has the DNA TGTGCCAGCAGCTTAGACGGCAGAATGAACACTGAAGCTTTCTTT. Amino acids: CASSLDGRMNTEAFF. Complete variable domain (other parts from reference TRBV11-3 and TRBJ1-1): EAGVVQSPRYKIIEKKQPVAFWCNPISGHNTLYWYLQNLGQGPELLIRYENEEAVDDSQLPKDRFSAERLKGVDSTLKIQPAELGDSAVYLCASSLDGRMNTEAFFGQGTRLTVV.

V is TRBV5-1 and J is TRBJ2-1; TRBD2 matches 9 bases. The CDR3 sequence is 15 residues long. With V trimmed by 7 bases and J by 3 bases, 8 bases remained unmatched. CDR1 is SGHRS, CDR2 YFSETQ, per germline. In nucleotides, the CDR3 is TGCGCCAGCGGACCGACTAGCGGTAACTACAATGAGCAGTTCTTC. Its protein product is CASGPTSGNYNEQFF.

This sequence joins TRBV10-2 and TRBJ1-2, with D uncertain. V was shortened by 2 bases and J by 4 bases, with 11 bases between the two germline ends. Germline CDR1 and CDR2: WSHSY and SAAADI. The CDR3 totals 14 residues. CDR3: CASSEARASYGYTF. The CDR3 nucleotides are TGCGCCAGCAGTGAGGCGAGGGCTTCCTATGGCTACACCTTC.

The V call is TRBV4-3, the J call TRBJ1-4; D is unclear. Germline assignment: CDR1 LGHNA and CDR2 YSLEER. The CDR3 loop spans 15 amino acids. V lost 0 bases and J 1 base, leaving 6 bases between the germline ends. This CDR3 is CASSQDGRTNEKLFF. CDR3 coding DNA: TGCGCCAGCAGCCAAGACGGCAGAACTAATGAAAAACTGTTTTTT.

The chain couples TRBV30 to TRBJ2-2; 8 positions agree with TRBD2. Per germline, CDR1 GTSNPN and CDR2 SVGIG (reference sequence). With V trimmed by 5 bases and J by 2 bases, 4 bases remained unmatched. The length of the CDR3 is 14 residues. Written as DNA, the CDR3 is TGTGCCTGGGGGGGACTAGGTAACACCGGGGAGCTGTTTTTT. Protein sequence: CAWGGLGNTGELFF.

CDR3 in amino acids: CASSLDGYNEQFF. CDR3 nucleotides: TGCGCCAGCAGCTTGGATGGATACAATGAGCAGTTCTTC. This rearrangement joins TRBV5-1 to TRBJ2-1; no clear D. CDR3 size: 13 residues. Trimming left V 0 bases short and J 4 bases short, with 5 bases between. Germline lookup yields CDR1 SGHRS and CDR2 YFSETQ.

The J gene is TRBJ1-2, the V gene TRBV23-1; a weak D match, TRBD1 (5 bases). TRBV23-1 falls under the ORF class, with uncertain function. The CDR3 is made up of 12 amino acids. Between the trimmed V and J ends, which lost 9 bases and 2 bases, there was a span of 10 bases. Here the CDR3 DNA reads TGCGCCAGAAACAGGAACAACTATGGCTACACCTTC. The encoded protein is CARNRNNYGYTF.

The V and J genes are TRBV29-1 and TRBJ2-5, with no clear D. The better agreement between TRBJ2-7 and the DNA end casts doubt on the J call. This CDR3 is built from 12 residues. The germline gives CDR1 SQVTM, CDR2 ANQGSEA. CDR3 DNA sequence: TGCAGCGTTGTTGCGGCCACCTACGAGCAGTACTTC. It yields the protein CSVVAATYEQYF.

This clone was seen a single time. This chain joins TRBV10-3 and TRBJ1-4, with 7 nucleotides matching TRBD1. The junction had 22 bases not matched to a gene; V was cut back by 4 bases and J by 8 bases. CDR1 is ENHRY, CDR2 SYGVKD, per germline. This CDR3 contains 19 residues. The chain's CDR3 is CAISVFYKTDTKTGEKLFF. CDR3 coding DNA: TGTGCCATCAGTGTATTTTATAAGACGGACACAAAGACAGGGGAAAAACTGTTTTTT.

This sequence joins TRBV19 and TRBJ1-2; D is unclear. V was trimmed by 10 bases and J by 3 bases, leaving 12 bases between them. The CDR3 loop spans 12 amino acids. Germline V gives CDR1 LNHDA, CDR2 SQIVND (reference sequence). The CDR3 nucleotides read TGTGCCACCCAAGGCAATTACTATGGCTACACCTTC. This gives the protein CATQGNYYGYTF.

The chain couples TRBV21-1 to TRBJ2-7; the table's D call, TRBD2, was not checked against the DNA. TRBV21-1 is designated a pseudogene. CDR3 size: 18 residues. The CDR3 DNA reads as TGTGCCAGCAGCAAAAAAACCCCCCCAGGCGGGTGGTACGACGAGCAGTACTTC. It translates to CASSKKTPPGGWYDEQYF.

J is TRBJ1-3 and V is TRBV5-5; 10 bases map to TRBD1. V gave up 4 bases and J gave up 1 base; unmatched junction bases: 8. Germline assignment: CDR1 SGHKS and CDR2 YYEKEE (reference sequence). CDR3 length: 17 amino acids. DNA for the CDR3: TGTGCCAGCAGCCCCAGACAGGGGGCAACGTCTGGAAACACCATATATTTT. Translated, it gives CASSPRQGATSGNTIYF.

V is TRBV7-9 and J is TRBJ2-7; D is uncertain. Trimming cost V 2 bases and J 4 bases, with 15 bases left between them. Per the germline V gene, CDR1 is SEHNR and CDR2 is FQNEAQ (reference sequence). CDR3 length: 15 residues. The CDR3 spells CASSLSHRRGYEQYF. CDR3 DNA sequence: TGTGCCAGCAGCTTATCGCATAGAAGAGGTTACGAGCAGTACTTC. Full variable domain (outside the CDR3, taken from reference TRBV7-9 and TRBJ2-7): DTGVSQNPRHKITKRGQNVTFRCDPISEHNRLYWYRQTLGQGPEFLTYFQNEAQLEKSRLLSDRFSAERPKGSFSTLEIQRTEQGDSAMYLCASSLSHRRGYEQYFGPGTRLTVT.

The J gene is TRBJ2-3, the V gene TRBV6-1; D possibly corresponds to TRBD2 (5 bases). The V and J ends lost 4 bases and 2 bases respectively, with 10 bases between them. The CDR3 contains 14 residues. CDR1 and CDR2 from the germline V gene are MNHNS and SASEGT. CDR3 sequence (DNA): TGTGCCAGCAGTGGCCGACTAATCACAGATACGCAGTATTTT. Translated, it gives CASSGRLITDTQYF.

The V and J genes are TRBV27 and TRBJ2-1; 7 bases match TRBD2. V was pared by 7 bases and J by 3 bases, with 9 bases of the junction left unmatched. CDR1 is MNHEY, CDR2 SMNVEV, per germline (reference sequence). The CDR3 is 15 amino acids. The CDR3 is CASNPSGGIYNEQFF. CDR3 DNA sequence: TGTGCCAGCAACCCCTCGGGAGGTATCTACAATGAGCAGTTCTTC.

The J gene is TRBJ1-5, the V gene TRBV6-5; D is undetermined. V was shortened by 6 bases and J by 2 bases, with 14 bases between the two germline ends. Looked up from germline, CDR1 is MNHEY and CDR2 is SVGAGI. The CDR3 length is 15 residues. The CDR3 DNA sequence: TGTGCCAGCAGCCCCGTGGGGAGCGGCAATCAGCCCCAGCATTTT. Its protein is CASSPVGSGNQPQHF.

The gene calls are TRBV18 and TRBJ2-7, with TRBD2 matching over 15 bases. V was clipped by 2 bases and J by 7 bases; unmatched bases: 9. The germline CDR1 and CDR2 sequences are KGHSH and LQKENI. The CDR3 sequence is 17 residues long. The CDR3 is CASSPGTSGRRRREQYF. CDR3 DNA: TGTGCCAGCTCACCAGGGACTAGCGGGAGGCGCCGCCGGGAGCAGTACTTC.

The gene calls are TRBV9 and TRBJ2-1; a possible D gene is TRBD2 (6 bases). The V end was cut by 0 bases, the J end by 3 bases, with 10 bases between. This CDR3 is built from 15 residues. Germline V lookup: CDR1 SGDLS, CDR2 YYNGEE. CDR3 sequence: CASSVDSGRYNEQFF. The DNA of the CDR3 is TGTGCCAGCAGCGTAGATAGCGGACGCTACAATGAGCAGTTCTTC.

The chain joins TRBV6-5 to TRBJ1-2; 7 positions agree with TRBD1. V lost 7 bases to trimming and J lost 8 bases; unmatched junction nucleotides: 16. CDR1 is MNHEY, CDR2 SVGAGI, per germline. The CDR3 is made up of 15 amino acids. The CDR3 coding sequence is TGTGCCAGCAAAGTGGACAGGAAGAAGGTTGAAGGCTACACCTTC. This sequence encodes CASKVDRKKVEGYTF.

This sequence joins TRBV28 and TRBJ1-2, with a weak D call TRBD1 (6 bases). With 2 bases removed from V and 8 bases from J, the gap between germline ends came to 12 bases. CDR3 size: 13 residues. Germline values: CDR1 MDHEN, CDR2 SYDVKM. The CDR3 DNA reads TGTGCCAGCAGTTTAAGGGGGTCTGGAGGCTACACCTTC. Translation: CASSLRGSGGYTF.

This sequence joins TRBV6-1 and TRBJ2-6, with a tentative D call TRBD1 (5 bases). The CDR3 has 17 residues. Trimming stripped 4 bases from V and 2 bases from J, with 15 bases between. Germline CDR1 reads MNHNS; CDR2 reads SASEGT. CDR3 DNA sequence: TGTGCCAGCAGTGTCCAGGGTCTGGCCCCTGGGGCCAACGTCCTGACTTTC. It encodes CASSVQGLAPGANVLTF.

The gene calls are TRBV6-8 and TRBJ1-2; D not resolved. The V end was cut by 5 bases, the J end by 4 bases, with 20 bases between. The CDR3 loop spans 16 amino acids. The germline gives CDR1 MNHGY, CDR2 SAAAGT. The CDR3 bases are TGTGCCAGCAGTCATCAATGCTCTAGAAAGACCTATGGCTACACCTTC. Translating it yields CASSHQCSRKTYGYTF.

The rearrangement links TRBV5-8 to TRBJ2-1; TRBD2 aligns across 9 bases. The germline gives CDR1 SGHTS, CDR2 YDEGEE. Trimming at V came to 4 bases and at J to 7 bases, leaving 6 bases not matched to a gene. There are 14 residues in the CDR3. CDR3 sequence (DNA): TGTGCCAGCAGCCTAGCGGGGCTGGGGAATGAGCAGTTCTTC. Amino acids: CASSLAGLGNEQFF. The full variable domain, with the rest looked up from reference TRBV5-8 and TRBJ2-1, is EAGVTQSPTHLIKTRGQQATLRCSPISGHTSVYWYQQALGLGLQFLLWYDEGEERNRGNFPPRFSGRQFPNYSSELNVNALELEDSALYLCASSLAGLGNEQFFGPGTRLTVL.

This sequence joins TRBV6-5 and TRBJ1-5; no reliable D call. The germline V gene encodes CDR1 MNHEY and CDR2 SVGAGI. V lost 6 bases and J 1 base, leaving 13 bases between the germline ends. This CDR3 has 15 amino acids. The DNA of the CDR3 is TGTGCCAGCAGATCAGGATCCGGAAGCAATCAGCCCCAGCATTTT. Its translation is CASRSGSGSNQPQHF.